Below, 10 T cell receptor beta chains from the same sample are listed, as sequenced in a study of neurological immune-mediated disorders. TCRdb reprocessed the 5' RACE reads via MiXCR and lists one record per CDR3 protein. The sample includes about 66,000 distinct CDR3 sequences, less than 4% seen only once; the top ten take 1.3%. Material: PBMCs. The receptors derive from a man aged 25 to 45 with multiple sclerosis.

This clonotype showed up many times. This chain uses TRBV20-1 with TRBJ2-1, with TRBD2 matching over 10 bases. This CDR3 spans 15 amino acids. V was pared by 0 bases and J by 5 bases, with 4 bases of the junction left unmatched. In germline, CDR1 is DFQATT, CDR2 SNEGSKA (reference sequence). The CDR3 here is CSAREYSGGHNEQFF. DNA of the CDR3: TGCAGTGCTAGAGAATATAGCGGGGGGCACAATGAGCAGTTCTTC.

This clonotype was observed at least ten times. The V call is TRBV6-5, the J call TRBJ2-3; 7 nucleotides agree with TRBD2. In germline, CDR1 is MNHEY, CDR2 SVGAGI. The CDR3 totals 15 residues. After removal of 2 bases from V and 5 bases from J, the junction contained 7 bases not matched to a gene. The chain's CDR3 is CASSYDGGEGDTQYF. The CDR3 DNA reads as TGTGCCAGCAGTTACGACGGCGGGGAGGGAGATACGCAGTATTTT.

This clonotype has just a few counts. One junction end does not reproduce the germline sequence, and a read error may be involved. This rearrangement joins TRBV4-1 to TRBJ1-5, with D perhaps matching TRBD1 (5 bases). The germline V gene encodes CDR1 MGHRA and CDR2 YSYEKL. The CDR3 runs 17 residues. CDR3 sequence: CASSPGRQSDSNQPQNF. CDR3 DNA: TGCGCCAGCAGCCCAGGGAGACAGTCAGATAGCAATCAGCCCCAGAATTTT.

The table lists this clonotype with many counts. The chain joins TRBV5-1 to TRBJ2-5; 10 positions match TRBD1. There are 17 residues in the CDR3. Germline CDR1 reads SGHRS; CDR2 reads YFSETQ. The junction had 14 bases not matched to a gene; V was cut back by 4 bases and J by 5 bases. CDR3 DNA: TGCGCCAGCAGCCTCGGGACAGGGGCGATTTTCCAGGAGACCCAGTACTTC. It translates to CASSLGTGAIFQETQYF. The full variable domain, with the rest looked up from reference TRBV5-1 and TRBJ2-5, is KAGVTQTPRYLIKTRGQQVTLSCSPISGHRSVSWYQQTPGQGLQFLFEYFSETQRNKGNFPGRFSGRQFSNSRSEMNVSTLELGDSALYLCASSLGTGAIFQETQYFGPGTRLLVL.

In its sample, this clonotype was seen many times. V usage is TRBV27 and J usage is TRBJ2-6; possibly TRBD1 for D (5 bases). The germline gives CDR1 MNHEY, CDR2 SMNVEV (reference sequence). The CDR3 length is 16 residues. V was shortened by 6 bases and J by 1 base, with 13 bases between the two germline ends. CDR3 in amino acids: CASRPLGPSGANVLTF. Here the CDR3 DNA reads TGTGCCAGCAGACCTTTGGGGCCATCTGGGGCCAACGTCCTGACTTTC.

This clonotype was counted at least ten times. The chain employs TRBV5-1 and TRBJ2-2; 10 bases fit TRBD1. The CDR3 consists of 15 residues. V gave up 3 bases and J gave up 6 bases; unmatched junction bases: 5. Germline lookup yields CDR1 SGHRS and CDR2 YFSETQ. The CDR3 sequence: CASSSGGQGSGELFF. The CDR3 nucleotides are TGCGCCAGCAGCTCAGGGGGACAGGGGTCCGGGGAGCTGTTTTTT.

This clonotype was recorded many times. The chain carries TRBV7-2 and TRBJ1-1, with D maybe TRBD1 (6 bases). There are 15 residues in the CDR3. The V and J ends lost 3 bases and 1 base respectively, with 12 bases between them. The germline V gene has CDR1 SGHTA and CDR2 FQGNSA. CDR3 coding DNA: TGTGCCAGCAGCTTTCTAGGGGGAGGGAACACTGAAGCTTTCTTT. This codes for CASSFLGGGNTEAFF.

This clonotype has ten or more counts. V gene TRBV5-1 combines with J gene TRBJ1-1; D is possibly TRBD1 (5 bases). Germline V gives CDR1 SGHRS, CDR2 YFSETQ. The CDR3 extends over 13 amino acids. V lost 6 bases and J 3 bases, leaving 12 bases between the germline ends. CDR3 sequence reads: CASNQGLDTEAFF. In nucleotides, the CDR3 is TGCGCCAGCAATCAGGGTTTGGACACTGAAGCTTTCTTT.

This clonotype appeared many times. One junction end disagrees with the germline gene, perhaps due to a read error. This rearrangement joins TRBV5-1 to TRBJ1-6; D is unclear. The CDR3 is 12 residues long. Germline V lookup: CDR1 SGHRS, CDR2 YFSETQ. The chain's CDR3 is CASSLGNSPLNF. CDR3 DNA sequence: TGCGCCAGCAGCTTGGGTAATTCACCCCTCAACTTT.

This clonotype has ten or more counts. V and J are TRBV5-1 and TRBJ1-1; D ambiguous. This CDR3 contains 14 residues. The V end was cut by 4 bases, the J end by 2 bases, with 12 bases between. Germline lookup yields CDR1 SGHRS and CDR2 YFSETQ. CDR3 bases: TGCGCCAGCAGCCCCGGCTCTGTTAACACTGAAGCTTTCTTT. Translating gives CASSPGSVNTEAFF.